The rows below give T cell receptor beta chains drawn from one sample of a study of blood T cell repertoires in COVID-19. Assay: immunoSEQ multiplex PCR; the TCRdb copy retains only in-frame clones and omits some. The sample contains about 140,000 clones, approximately 85% of which appear only once. Sequences were obtained from peripheral blood. The receptor set was obtained from a woman over 75 with acute or convalescent COVID-19. CDR3s include the opening cysteine and the closing phenylalanine or tryptophan. A D gene is named only where the DNA matches it firmly. The size entry is marked missing in some rows and otherwise reads once, few, many or a size class.

j_call	d_call	v_call	clone_size	cdr3_nt	cdr3_aa
TRBJ2-5	TRBD1	TRBV5-4	-	TGTGCCAGCAGCGTCGACAGGGGAATTGCGGAGACCCAGTACTTC	CASSVDRGIAETQYF
TRBJ1-2	-	TRBV28	few	TGTGCCAGCAGCGATCCCCGAGCCTATGGCTACACCTTC	CASSDPRAYGYTF
TRBJ1-5	-	TRBV29-1	-	TGCAGCGCAGGGTCGGGAAATCAGCCCCAGCATTTT	CSAGSGNQPQHF
TRBJ2-3	TRBD2	TRBV7-9	-	TGTGCCAGCAGGCCCTTAGCGGGAGGAGGTTGGGGTGCAGATACGCAGTATTTT	CASRPLAGGGWGADTQYF
TRBJ2-5	TRBD1	TRBV18	-	TGTGCCAGCTCGGCGGGACAGGGGGCAAAGGAGACCCAGTACTTC	CASSAGQGAKETQYF
TRBJ1-2	TRBD1	TRBV30	-	TGTGCCTGGAGGTACCCGGGACAGGGGGATGCCCCGGCTGGCTACACCTTC	CAWRYPGQGDAPAGYTF
TRBJ2-3	-	TRBV3-1/TRBV3-2	-	TGTGCCAGCAGCCACGGGGGGCTGGGATACACAGATACGCAGTATTTT	CASSHGGLGYTDTQYF
TRBJ2-1	TRBD2	TRBV27	-	TGTGCCAGCAGTCCGCGACTAGCGGGAGGCCACAATGAGCAGTTCTTC	CASSPRLAGGHNEQFF
TRBJ2-7	-	TRBV5-1	many	TGCGCCAGCAGCATCCTCGGACAGCAGACCTACGAGCAGTACTTC	CASSILGQQTYEQYF
TRBJ2-7	TRBD2	TRBV13	-	TGTGCCAGCAGCGGAGGGGCGGGAGCCTTATACGAGCAGTACTTC	CASSGGAGALYEQYF
TRBJ1-1	-	TRBV28	-	TGTGCCAGCAGGGATACAGGGTCTCGGGTTTATGGAGCTTTCTTT	CASRDTGSRVYGAFF
TRBJ2-3	-	TRBV7-9	-	TGTGCCAGCAGCTTTTTTACCTGGCGGGGCGCCAATGTACTATATACGCAGTATTTT	CASSFFTWRGANVLYTQYF
TRBJ2-3	-	TRBV11-3	-	TGTGCCAGCAGCTCCCAAGGCGCCGGGGGCACAGATACGCAGTATTTT	CASSSQGAGGTDTQYF
TRBJ2-1	TRBD2	TRBV29-1	-	TGCAGCGCCTCTGGGACTAGCGGGGGGCTTCCGAATGAGCAGTTCTTC	CSASGTSGGLPNEQFF
TRBJ2-1	TRBD1	TRBV24-1	-	TGTGCCACCAGTGATCCTAGACAGGGTTGGCACAATGAGCAGTTCTTC	CATSDPRQGWHNEQFF
TRBJ2-3	TRBD2	TRBV11-3	-	TGTGCCAGCAGCTTAGGGGCTGCGGGGGGGCAAACAGATACGCAGTATTTT	CASSLGAAGGQTDTQYF
TRBJ2-7	TRBD2	TRBV6-1	-	TGTGCCAGCAGTGAAGGGTGGACTAGCGGGAGGGCCCTGTACTTC	CASSEGWTSGRALYF
TRBJ1-1	-	TRBV6-1	-	TGTGCCAGCAGTGAAGGTGGAGGGAACACTGAAGCTTTCTTT	CASSEGGGNTEAFF
TRBJ1-1	-	TRBV18	-	TGTGCCAGCTCCGAAGAACAGGGTTGGACTGAAGCTTTCTTT	CASSEEQGWTEAFF
TRBJ2-7	TRBD2	TRBV19	-	TGTGCCAGTAGTCGCCTCGGGGGGGCTATCTCCTACGAGCAGTACTTC	CASSRLGGAISYEQYF
TRBJ2-3	-	TRBV3-1/TRBV3-2	once	TGTGCCAGCAGCGACGGGGTGGGCGCAGATACGCAGTATTTT	CASSDGVGADTQYF
TRBJ1-1	-	TRBV10-3	-	TGTGCCATCAGACCGGGACAGAACACTGAAGCTTTCTTT	CAIRPGQNTEAFF
TRBJ2-7	TRBD1	TRBV4-1	-	TGCGCCAGCAGCCATATACTCGGACAGGGGGCGGGTGAGCAGTACTTC	CASSHILGQGAGEQYF
TRBJ2-7	TRBD2	TRBV27	-	TGTGCCAGCAGTTTAGTGGTAGCGGGAACCTACGAGCAGTACTTC	CASSLVVAGTYEQYF
TRBJ2-7	TRBD2	TRBV7-8	-	TGTGCCAGCAGCTTATTGGTCGGGACTAGCGACTACGAGCAGTACTTC	CASSLLVGTSDYEQYF
TRBJ2-5	-	TRBV5-1	-	TGCGCCAGCAGCTATGGTGGGACATCAGGTCGAGAGACCCAGTACTTC	CASSYGGTSGRETQYF
TRBJ2-1	-	TRBV27	-	TGTGCCAGCAGTTCGTCGGCCGAGGATGAGCAGTTCTTC	CASSSSAEDEQFF
TRBJ2-7	TRBD1	TRBV15	-	TGTGCCACCAGCGGGGGGACAGGGAGCTCCTACGAGCAGTACTTC	CATSGGTGSSYEQYF
TRBJ1-6	-	TRBV3-1/TRBV3-2	few	TGTGCCAGCAGCCAATTGAGTAGCTCCTATAATTCACCCCTCCACTTT	CASSQLSSSYNSPLHF
TRBJ2-5	TRBD2	TRBV5-1	-	TGCGCCAGCAGCCGGACTAGCGGGTGGCAAGAGACCCAGTACTTC	CASSRTSGWQETQYF
TRBJ2-1	TRBD2	TRBV10-3	-	TGTGCCATCAGTGAGTCTCGGCTAGCGGCCGCATTTTTATACAATGAGCAGTTCTTC	CAISESRLAAAFLYNEQFF
TRBJ2-3	TRBD2	TRBV19	-	TGTGCCAGTAGTAATGCCCTGGCTAGCGGGGAAGATTTCACAGATACGCAGTATTTT	CASSNALASGEDFTDTQYF
TRBJ2-3	TRBD2	TRBV11-3	-	TGTGCCAGCAGCCAGGGCAGATTGCGGGGGGACCTCACAGATACGCAGTATTTT	CASSQGRLRGDLTDTQYF
TRBJ1-3	-	TRBV7-8	-	TGTGCCAGCAGCTCCGAGGTAGACTCTGGAAACACCATATATTTT	CASSSEVDSGNTIYF
TRBJ1-1	TRBD1	TRBV6-2/TRBV6-3	-	TGTGCCAGCAGTTCGAACAGGGGAACTGAAGCTTTCTTT	CASSSNRGTEAFF
TRBJ2-5	TRBD1	TRBV6-5	-	TGTGCCAGCAAACTTGACAGGGGGGGAGAGACCCAGTACTTC	CASKLDRGGETQYF
TRBJ2-5	-	TRBV18	once	TGTGCCAGCTCACTACGGCCAGGGCTGGAGACCCAGTACTTC	CASSLRPGLETQYF
TRBJ1-5	TRBD1	TRBV5-1	-	TGCGCCAGCAGTTCTACAGGGGCAGGAGCCCAGCATTTT	CASSSTGAGAQHF
TRBJ2-5	TRBD1	TRBV7-9	once	TGTGCCAGCAGCTTTAAACAGGGGGATAGGGAGACCCAGTACTTC	CASSFKQGDRETQYF
TRBJ1-2	-	TRBV28	-	TGTGCCAGCAGTTTAGACGATGGGCCGGCATTC	CASSLDDGPAF
TRBJ1-3	-	TRBV19	-	TGTGCCAGTACTCTCACGGGAAGCTCTGGAAACACCATATATTTT	CASTLTGSSGNTIYF
TRBJ2-2	TRBD2	TRBV19	-	TGTGCCAGTTCCCTGGGGGGGTCCGGGGAGCTGTTTTTT	CASSLGGSGELFF
TRBJ2-3	TRBD1	TRBV29-1	-	TGCAGCGTTGACGTGGGACAGGGAACAGATACGCAGTATTTT	CSVDVGQGTDTQYF
TRBJ1-1	TRBD1	TRBV28	-	TGTGCCAGCAGAGAAGGGACAGGGGGCGGGGGGACTGAAGCTTTCTTT	CASREGTGGGGTEAFF
TRBJ1-1	-	TRBV6-2/TRBV6-3	-	TGTGCCAGCAGTGCGGCTCAGGGCGCCATTTTGAACACTGAAGCTTTCTTT	CASSAAQGAILNTEAFF
TRBJ2-3	TRBD2	TRBV5-1	-	TGCGCCAGCAGCTTGCGAGGGGGAAAGCGGGAGGCAGATACGCAGTATTTT	CASSLRGGKREADTQYF
TRBJ2-1	-	TRBV7-2	-	TGTGCCAGCAGCTTAAGGTCACAGAGAAGGCAGTTCTTC	CASSLRSQRRQFF
TRBJ2-2	TRBD1	TRBV27	-	TGTGCCAGCAGAAGACAGGGTCCTGTGGGTGGGGAGCTGTTTTTT	CASRRQGPVGGELFF
TRBJ2-7	TRBD2	TRBV6-2/TRBV6-3	-	TGTGCCAGCAGTCCCAACCTCCAGCGGGAGGTCCCCGGGATCTCCTACGAGCAGTACTTC	CASSPNLQREVPGISYEQYF
TRBJ2-3	-	TRBV7-2	-	TGTGCCAGCAGCCGCGGGCCCAACACAGATACGCAGTATTTT	CASSRGPNTDTQYF
TRBJ2-6	TRBD1	TRBV7-3	-	TGTGCCAGCAGCTTAACACGGATGGACAGGGCCGCCTCTGGGGCCAACGTCCTGACTTTC	CASSLTRMDRAASGANVLTF
TRBJ2-2	TRBD1	TRBV5-1	-	TGCGCCAGCAGCCCCGACAGGGGTTTTGGGGAGCTGTTTTTT	CASSPDRGFGELFF
TRBJ1-2	-	TRBV27	-	TGTGCCAGCAGTCCCACGCCACAGCCTTCCCGGAACTATGGCTACACCTTC	CASSPTPQPSRNYGYTF
TRBJ2-1	TRBD1	TRBV24-1	-	TGTGCCACCAGTGATCCCGGGACAGGTCGCGATGAGCAGTTCTTC	CATSDPGTGRDEQFF